This T cell receptor beta chain was captured in a study of blood T cell repertoires in COVID-19 (TCRdb year 2020). With respect to the entire study: Samples covering the acute and convalescent phases of COVID-19 were provided by collaborators in the United States, Italy and Spain. The repertoires were released in a freely available public database meant as a resource for research on the immune response to SARS-CoV-2. The samples were drawn from the first 160 participants of the ongoing ImmuneRACE study and from 1,254 subjects provided by 6 global collaborators. The material from the prospective study consisted of cDNA or gDNA derived from T cells, B-cell-depleted T cells, or PBMCs. The dataset comprised deeply sampled blood TCRbeta repertoires from subjects exposed to, actively infected with, or recovered from COVID-19. Sample metadata almost always included a de-identified subject ID, COVID-19 status, age in years and sex. HLA class I and class II types, where available, came from metadata supplied by the sample provider rather than from assay-based typing.

TCRbeta CDR3 regions were amplified from genomic DNA by means of the immunoSEQ Assay, a bias-controlled multiplex PCR. Concerning the study's data processing: Nucleated cell counts per sample were estimated from amplification of reference gene primers within the assay. To quantify the absolute abundance of each unique TCRbeta CDR3 rearrangement, sequence reads were collapsed and filtered. For each sample, productive Simpson clonality was calculated as the square root of Simpson's diversity index across productive rearrangements. TCRdb took this table from immuneACCESS and kept in-frame rearrangements with V and J called. Such tables lack part of the clones; where checked against another copy, unresolved V genes explain under half of the gap, and the rest is unexplained. V and J calls and clone size are copied from that table; D and trimming were computed from the DNA. For this sample the table gives a few hundred thousand clones, of which 89% were detected only once. The top ten hold 5% to 7% of the sample.

The CDR3 starts with the cysteine, ends with the phenylalanine, and has 14 residues. Of all the DNA, just the CDR3 is kept, 42 bases in frame from base 1. The paper as a whole reports these results and caveats: The amount of clinical and demographic metadata varied by source and participant and was provided uncurated.

Comments on this clone: The antigen this receptor binds is unknown. No qualities accompany the bases; no much larger clone lies one base away.

Another Seattle source contributed samples from volunteer blood donors who had recovered from COVID-19. Whole blood was collected in K2EDTA tubes by collaborating institutions according to the institutions' own protocols. For TCRbeta analysis, collaborators shipped samples as frozen whole blood, isolated PBMCs, or DNA extracted from either of those sample types. The sequenced material came from peripheral blood. This receptor was taken from a man in his late teens or twenties who had recovered from COVID-19. This receptor chain uses TRBV21-1 and TRBJ1-5; TRBD1, as called in the table, went unchecked against the DNA. TRBV21-1 is classified as a pseudogene. DNA sequence: TGTGCCAGCAGCACGAACAGGGTAGGGCAGCCCCAGCATTTT. It encodes CASSTNRVGQPQHF.